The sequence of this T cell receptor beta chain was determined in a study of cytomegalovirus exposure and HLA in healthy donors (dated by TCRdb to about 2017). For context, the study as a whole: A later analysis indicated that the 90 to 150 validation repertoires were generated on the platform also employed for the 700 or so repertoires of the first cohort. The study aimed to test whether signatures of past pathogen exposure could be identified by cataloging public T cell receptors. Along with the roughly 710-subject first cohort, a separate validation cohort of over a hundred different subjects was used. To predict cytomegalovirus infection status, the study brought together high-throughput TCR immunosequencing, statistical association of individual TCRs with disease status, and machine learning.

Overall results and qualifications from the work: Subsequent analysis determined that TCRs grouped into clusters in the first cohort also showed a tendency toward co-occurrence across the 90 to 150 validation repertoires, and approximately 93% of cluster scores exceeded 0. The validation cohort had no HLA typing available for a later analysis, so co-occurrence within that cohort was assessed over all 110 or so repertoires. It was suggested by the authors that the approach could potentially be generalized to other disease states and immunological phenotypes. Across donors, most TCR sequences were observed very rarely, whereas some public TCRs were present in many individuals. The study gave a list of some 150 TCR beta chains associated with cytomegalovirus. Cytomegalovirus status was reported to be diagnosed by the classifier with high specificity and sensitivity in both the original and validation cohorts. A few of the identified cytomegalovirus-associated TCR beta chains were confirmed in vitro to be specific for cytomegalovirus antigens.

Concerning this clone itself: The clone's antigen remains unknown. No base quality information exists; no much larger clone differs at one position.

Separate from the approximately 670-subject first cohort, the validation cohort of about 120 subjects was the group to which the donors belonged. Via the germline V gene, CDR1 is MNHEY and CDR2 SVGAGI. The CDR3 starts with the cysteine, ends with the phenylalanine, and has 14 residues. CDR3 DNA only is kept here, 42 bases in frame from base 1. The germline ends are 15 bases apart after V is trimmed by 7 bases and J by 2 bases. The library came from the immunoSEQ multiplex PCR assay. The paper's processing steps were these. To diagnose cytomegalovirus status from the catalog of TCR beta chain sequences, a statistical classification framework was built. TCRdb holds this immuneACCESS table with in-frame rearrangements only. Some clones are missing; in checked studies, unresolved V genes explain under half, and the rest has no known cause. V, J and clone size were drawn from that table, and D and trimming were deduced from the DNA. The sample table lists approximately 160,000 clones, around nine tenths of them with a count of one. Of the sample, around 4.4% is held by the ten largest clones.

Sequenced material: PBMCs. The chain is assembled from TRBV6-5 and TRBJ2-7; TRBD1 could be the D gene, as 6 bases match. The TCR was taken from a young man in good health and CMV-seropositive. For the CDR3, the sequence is CASKRRDTPYEQYF. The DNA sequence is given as TGTGCCAGCAAACGCCGGGACACCCCCTACGAGCAGTACTTC.